These 22 T cell receptor beta chains came from one sample sequenced in a study of CD8+ T cells in alopecia areata. Sequencing used cDNA as its template, made by extracting RNA and reverse transcribing it. The protocol was immunoSEQ multiplex PCR, while the TCRdb copy is restricted to in-frame clones and leaves out a portion. The data hold roughly 190,000 clones, with 55% to 70% observed a single time. Treatment in this sample: oral pan-JAK inhibitor, 5-10 mg twice daily. The sample was CD4+ T cells sorted from blood, taken at week 4, from a patient treated with tofacitinib. These receptors came from a human donor with alopecia areata.

The chain joins TRBV29-1 to TRBJ2-7; D call uncertain. This CDR3 spans 12 amino acids. Trimming left V 7 bases short and J 5 bases short, with 15 bases between. CDR1 SQVTM and CDR2 ANQGSEA come from the germline V gene. Here the CDR3 reads CSASGLRNEQYF. CDR3 in DNA: TGCAGCGCCTCGGGTTTGAGGAACGAGCAGTACTTC.

The V call is TRBV4-1, the J call TRBJ1-5; D unclear. The CDR3 loop spans 14 amino acids. Trimming removed 1 base from V and 7 bases from J, with 11 bases in between. Germline CDR1 reads MGHRA; CDR2 reads YSYEKL. CDR3: CASSQGGSGQPQHF. The CDR3 nucleotides are TGCGCCAGCAGCCAAGGAGGCAGTGGCCAGCCCCAGCATTTT.

The chain links TRBV5-1 to TRBJ1-1; D gene uncertain. CDR3 length: 13 amino acids. Germline assignment: CDR1 SGHRS and CDR2 YFSETQ. Between the trimmed V and J ends, which lost 0 bases and 3 bases, there was a span of 6 bases. The DNA for the CDR3 is TGCGCCAGCAGCTTGGCCGGGGACACTGAAGCTTTCTTT. Encoded protein: CASSLAGDTEAFF.

In its sample, this clone was seen a few times. The chain has TRBV29-1 and TRBJ2-4; a weak D match, TRBD2 (5 bases). This CDR3 spans 13 amino acids. Deletions cut 2 bases from V and 7 bases from J, with 12 bases between. CDR1 and CDR2 from the germline V gene are SQVTM and ANQGSEA. Here the CDR3 DNA reads TGCAGCGTTGAAACCCCCGGACTGAACATTCAGTACTTC. It translates to CSVETPGLNIQYF.

This chain connects TRBV7-6 to TRBJ2-2, with TRBD1 matching 7 bases. The CDR3 totals 17 residues. The trim removed 2 bases at V and 4 bases at J, leaving 10 bases unmatched. Looked up from germline, CDR1 is SGHVS and CDR2 is FNYEAQ. The CDR3 nucleotides are TGTGCCAGCAGCTTAAAAAGACAGGGAAAATCCACCGGGGAGCTGTTTTTT. This encodes CASSLKRQGKSTGELFF.

The chain combines TRBV29-1 with TRBJ1-4, with TRBD1 identical over 7 bases. The V segment lost 6 bases and the J segment 7 bases; nucleotides outside the gene matches: 5. CDR1 is SQVTM, CDR2 ANQGSEA, per germline. The CDR3 extends over 12 amino acids. In DNA, the CDR3 is TGCAGCGTCGTCGGACAGGTTGAAAAACTGTTTTTT. Protein sequence: CSVVGQVEKLFF.

The chain couples TRBV30 to TRBJ1-6; D uncertain. Deletions cut 2 bases from V and 6 bases from J, with 2 bases between. CDR1 is GTSNPN and CDR2 is SVGIG in the germline V gene (reference sequence). This CDR3 region has 11 residues. This chain's CDR3 is CAWSSNSPLHF. In nucleotides, the CDR3 is TGTGCCTGGAGTAGTAATTCACCCCTCCACTTT.

The chain has TRBV25-1 and TRBJ2-3; 9 positions match TRBD2. Per the germline V gene, CDR1 is MGHDK and CDR2 is SYGVNS. Trimming cost V 7 bases and J 2 bases; bases outside gene matches: 7. This CDR3 has 15 amino acids. The CDR3 region has the DNA TGTGCCAGCAAGGGTAGCGGGAGATCCACAGATACGCAGTATTTT. This codes for CASKGSGRSTDTQYF.

CDR3 protein: CASSFNSGGASEQFF. Here the CDR3 DNA reads TGTGCCAGCAGCTTTAATAGCGGGGGGGCCTCTGAGCAGTTCTTC. The genes are TRBV7-2 and TRBJ2-1; 11 nucleotides agree with TRBD2. The V gene's germline CDR1 is SGHTA and CDR2 FQGNSA. The V and J ends lost 3 bases and 9 bases, in that order; junction bases with no gene match: 7. This CDR3 comprises 15 residues.

This clone has just a few counts. Other DNA sequences in the same sample also yield this CDR3. The chain links TRBV30 to TRBJ2-5; D remains unclear. The CDR3 runs to 11 residues. The ends were cut back, 0 bases at V and 5 bases at J, with 4 bases in the middle. Looked up from germline, CDR1 is GTSNPN and CDR2 is SVGIG (reference sequence). CDR3 loop: CAWSVRETQYF. CDR3 DNA sequence: TGTGCCTGGAGTGTAAGGGAGACCCAGTACTTC.

The chain carries TRBV10-3 and TRBJ1-3, with a weak D call TRBD1 (5 bases). V was clipped by 1 base and J by 1 base, with 14 bases between them. The CDR3 sequence is 17 residues long. The germline V gene has CDR1 ENHRY and CDR2 SYGVKD. The CDR3, as DNA: TGTGCCATCAGTGAGTTGGGGACTGGACCTTCTGGAAACACCATATATTTT. Amino acids: CAISELGTGPSGNTIYF.

CDR3 sequence: CAWSVWDRGGNQPQHF. DNA of the CDR3: TGTGCCTGGAGTGTATGGGACAGGGGTGGCAATCAGCCCCAGCATTTT. The genes are TRBV30 and TRBJ1-5; 10 positions agree with TRBD1. Germline values: CDR1 GTSNPN, CDR2 SVGIG (reference sequence). The CDR3 is made up of 16 amino acids. V shed 0 bases, J shed 2 bases, and the junction held 4 bases outside the gene matches.

The CDR3 bases are TGCGCCAGCAGCCCGGGACTAGGAGGAGACATTCAGTACTTC. Protein sequence: CASSPGLGGDIQYF. The chain recombines TRBV5-1 with TRBJ2-4; 8 positions match TRBD2. The CDR3 is made up of 14 amino acids. From germline, CDR1 is SGHRS and CDR2 YFSETQ. J gave up 8 bases and V 4 bases, and 8 bases lay outside the gene matches. Filled out from reference TRBV5-1 and TRBJ2-4, the complete variable domain reads KAGVTQTPRYLIKTRGQQVTLSCSPISGHRSVSWYQQTPGQGLQFLFEYFSETQRNKGNFPGRFSGRQFSNSRSEMNVSTLELGDSALYLCASSPGLGGDIQYFGAGTRLSVL.

The V call is TRBV6-5, the J call TRBJ2-7, with D hard to call. Looked up from germline, CDR1 is MNHEY and CDR2 is SVGAGI. There are 13 residues in the CDR3. V was cut by 8 bases and J by 0 bases, with 11 bases left in between. The CDR3, as DNA: TGTGCCAGCTGGCGAACGAGCTCCTACGAGCAGTACTTC. Amino acid sequence: CASWRTSSYEQYF.

This chain connects TRBV29-1 to TRBJ2-5, with D tentatively TRBD1 (5 bases). The germline V gene has CDR1 SQVTM and CDR2 ANQGSEA. The V end was cut by 5 bases, the J end by 4 bases, with 17 bases between. This CDR3 has 14 residues. CDR3 sequence: CSVSQGSVGETQYF. In nucleotides, the CDR3 is TGCAGCGTTTCTCAGGGCAGCGTGGGAGAGACCCAGTACTTC.

J is TRBJ2-3 and V is TRBV30, with TRBD2 matching 7 bases. Germline trimming cut 1 base from V and 2 bases from J; bases unmatched to any gene: 9. The germline V gene has CDR1 GTSNPN and CDR2 SVGIG (reference sequence). This CDR3 has 16 amino acids. The CDR3 sequence: CAWSGGGTTITDTQYF. The CDR3 DNA is TGTGCCTGGAGTGGTGGAGGGACTACTATCACAGATACGCAGTATTTT.

This clone has just a few counts. V and J are TRBV15 and TRBJ1-1; D is perhaps TRBD1 (5 bases). There are 14 residues in the CDR3. With 0 bases removed from V and 6 bases from J, the gap between germline ends came to 11 bases. Germline-derived CDR1 and CDR2 are LNHNV and YYDKDF (reference sequence). The CDR3 here is CATSRDNWDPEAFF. CDR3 bases: TGTGCCACCAGCAGAGATAATTGGGACCCTGAAGCTTTCTTT. Full variable domain (remainder filled in from reference TRBV15 and TRBJ1-1): DAMVIQNPRYQVTQFGKPVTLSCSQTLNHNVMYWYQQKSSQAPKLLFHYYDKDFNNEADTPDNFQSRRPNTSFCFLDIRSPGLGDTAMYLCATSRDNWDPEAFFGQGTRLTVV.

The chain joins TRBV23-1 to TRBJ1-6; D perhaps matches TRBD1 (5 bases). Being an ORF, TRBV23-1 has a function that is uncertain. Between the trimmed V and J ends, which lost 0 bases and 3 bases, there was a span of 12 bases. CDR3 length: 17 residues. CDR3: CASSQSGVSFYNSPLHF. The CDR3 nucleotides read TGCGCCAGCAGTCAATCGGGGGTTTCCTTCTATAATTCACCCCTCCACTTT.

The genes are TRBV29-1 and TRBJ2-5; D assignment may be TRBD1 or TRBD2 (5 bases each). The CDR3 extends over 12 amino acids. Germline CDR1 is SQVTM and CDR2 is ANQGSEA. Trimming shortened V by 7 bases and J by 2 bases, and 11 bases separated the two germline ends. CDR3 sequence reads: CSGGRAQETQYF. For the CDR3, the DNA is TGCAGCGGGGGACGGGCACAAGAGACCCAGTACTTC.

CDR3 sequence (DNA): TGCAGCGTTGACATACCCGGGGGGCAAGAGACCCAGTACTTC. Residues: CSVDIPGGQETQYF. The J gene is TRBJ2-5, the V gene TRBV29-1; 7 bases are a match to TRBD2. There are 14 residues in the CDR3. In germline, CDR1 is SQVTM, CDR2 ANQGSEA. V trimming: 3 bases; J trimming: 2 bases; junction bases outside the gene matches: 6. The entire variable domain, with the rest obtained from reference TRBV29-1 and TRBJ2-5, is as follows: SAVISQKPSRDICQRGTSLTIQCQVDSQVTMMFWYRQQPGQSLTLIATANQGSEATYESGFVIDKFPISRPNLTFSTLTVSNMSPEDSSIYLCSVDIPGGQETQYFGPGTRLLVL.

The chain's CDR3 is CSAKGQFYTDTQYF. CDR3 nucleotides: TGCAGCGCTAAGGGACAGTTTTACACAGATACGCAGTATTTT. The J gene is TRBJ2-3, the V gene TRBV29-1, with 7 bases fitting TRBD1. Per the germline V gene, CDR1 is SQVTM and CDR2 is ANQGSEA. V trimming: 7 bases; J trimming: 2 bases; junction bases outside the gene matches: 9. The CDR3 is made up of 14 amino acids.

The V gene is TRBV25-1, the J gene TRBJ2-1, with 7 bases that match TRBD1. V was clipped by 3 bases and J by 3 bases; unmatched bases: 5. CDR1 and CDR2 (germline): MGHDK, SYGVNS. The CDR3 loop spans 15 amino acids. This CDR3 is CASSDGQGVYNEQFF. The CDR3, as DNA: TGTGCCAGCAGTGACGGGCAGGGGGTCTACAATGAGCAGTTCTTC.